A single sample is the source of the 3 T cell receptor beta chains below, sequenced in a study of shared clonotypes between healthy human individuals (dated by TCRdb to the early 2020s). The library was obtained by the immunoSEQ multiplex PCR assay. Entries here come from immuneACCESS through TCRdb and include only in-frame sequences with V and J called. Some clones fail to appear in such tables; in the studies checked, an unresolved V gene covers under half of the shortfall, and the cause of the remainder is unknown. The sample table lists roughly 1.5 million clones, approximately 98% of them with a count of one. The ten largest clones take up about 0.45% of the sample. The sequenced sample consisted of naive CD4+ T cells sorted from blood. In light of the paper, this sample's cell subset or site label describes: CD45RA+ positively selected. Every receptor here comes from a man in his thirties or forties in good health.

The chain joins TRBV27 to TRBJ2-3; TRBD1 might be the D (6 bases). Trimming pared 8 bases from V and 6 bases from J, leaving 12 bases between. The germline V gene has CDR1 MNHEY and CDR2 SMNVEV (reference sequence). This CDR3 comprises 12 residues. The CDR3 loop reads CASAHQGDTQYF. The CDR3 DNA is TGTGCCAGCGCCCATCAGGGGGATACGCAGTATTTT.

V is TRBV28 and J is TRBJ2-7; tentative D call: TRBD1 (6 bases). The V gene's germline CDR1 is MDHEN and CDR2 SYDVKM. The CDR3 is 16 residues long. The germline V and J ends were trimmed by 10 bases and 2 bases, with 24 bases remaining between them. The CDR3, as DNA: TGTGCCACCTTAGGATCGACCGGGACAAAGACCTACGAGCAGTACTTC. Its protein is CATLGSTGTKTYEQYF.

The chain joins TRBV25-1 to TRBJ2-7, with D tentatively TRBD2 (7 bases). The CDR3 is made up of 15 amino acids. V lost 7 bases and J lost 2, with 18 bases in between. CDR1 is MGHDK and CDR2 is SYGVNS in the germline V gene. The CDR3 bases are TGTGCCAGCACCTTGGGAGGGGGAAGTGCCTACGAGCAGTACTTC. This translates into CASTLGGGSAYEQYF.